A selection of T cell receptor beta chains follows, all from one sample in a study of metastatic and nonmetastatic thyroid tumors. TCRdb reanalyzed the PCR reads with MiXCR. The table has about 19,000 clones, more than 35% seen once. Sequences were obtained from tumor tissue. These receptors all stem from a female donor with papillary thyroid cancer or a benign thyroid nodule (not recorded which). Some clones in this sample may be carry-over from other donors' samples. CDR3s include the opening cysteine and the closing phenylalanine or tryptophan. A D gene is named only where the DNA matches it firmly. A row's size may be missing; if present it is once, few, many or a size class.

>TRBV13|.|.|TRBJ2-3
TGTGCCAGCAGCTCAGGGGTCACAGATACGCAGTATTTT
CASSSGVTDTQYF
>TRBV28|TRBD2|few|TRBJ2-3
TGTGCCAGCAGTTTTGGACTAGCGGGTGCCTACACAGATACGCAGTATTTT
CASSFGLAGAYTDTQYF
>TRBV28|.|.|TRBJ1-6
TGTGCCAGCGCGGGGGCTGCCCGCGATTCACCCCTCCACTTT
CASAGAARDSPLHF
>TRBV28|TRBD1|few|TRBJ1-3
TGTGCCAGTTCGTCCGTGGGGACAGGGATCGGAAACACCATATATTTT
CASSSVGTGIGNTIYF
>TRBV20-1|.|.|TRBJ2-3
TGCAGTGCTAGAGGGGGGATGGGGGATACGCAGTATTTT
CSARGGMGDTQYF
>TRBV20-1|TRBD1|.|TRBJ2-7
TGCAGTGCTAGTCCGGGGGACAGGGGGTACGAGCAGTACTTC
CSASPGDRGYEQYF
>TRBV6-2/TRBV6-3|.|.|TRBJ1-5
TGTGCCAGCAGAACAGGAAGTAGCAATCAGCCCCAGCATTTT
CASRTGSSNQPQHF
>TRBV19|TRBD2|medium-sized|TRBJ2-2
TGTGCCAGTCTGCCCACTAGCGGGAGTTCCGGGGAGCTGTTTTTT
CASLPTSGSSGELFF
>TRBV27|.|few|TRBJ2-7
TGTGCCAGCAGTCCAGGACTGGCCCCGCTCGAGCAGTACTTC
CASSPGLAPLEQYF
>TRBV4-3|TRBD2|few|TRBJ2-3
TGCGCCAGCAGCCAAGTGGGAAGCGGGGAACGAGATACGCAGTATTTT
CASSQVGSGERDTQYF
>TRBV12-3/TRBV12-4|.|.|TRBJ2-2
TGTGCCAGCAGTTTACGAGGAGGGAGGACCGGGGAGCTGTTTTTT
CASSLRGGRTGELFF
>TRBV18|TRBD2|.|TRBJ2-7
TGTGCCAGCTCACCCCCTAGCGGGAGTTCCCACGAGCAGTACTTC
CASSPPSGSSHEQYF
>TRBV6-2/TRBV6-3|.|few|TRBJ1-2
TGTGCCAGCAGTTCCCCAGACTATGGCTACACCTTC
CASSSPDYGYTF
>TRBV20-1|.|few|TRBJ2-1
TGCAGTGCTAGTCCGGTGGATGAGCAGTTCTTC
CSASPVDEQFF
>TRBV27|.|.|TRBJ2-5
TGTGCCAGCAGTTTATCTATCCAAGAGACCCAGTACTTC
CASSLSIQETQYF
>TRBV24-1|TRBD1|.|TRBJ2-7
TGTGCCACCAGTGACCATGGACAGGGCTTCGTGCAGTACTTC
CATSDHGQGFVQYF
>TRBV20-1|TRBD2|.|TRBJ2-7
TGCAGTGCTCCTATCACGGGACTAGCGACCTACGAGCAGTACTTC
CSAPITGLATYEQYF
>TRBV27|TRBD2|few|TRBJ2-5
TGTGCCAGCAGTGTCGGGGGAGGGCGGGAGACCCAGTACTTC
CASSVGGGRETQYF
>TRBV5-1|.|once|TRBJ1-2
TGCGCCAGCAGCTTGGGCGGGGAGGGCGATGGCTACACCTTC
CASSLGGEGDGYTF
>TRBV27|.|.|TRBJ2-3
TGTGCCAGCGGGGACTGGACAGATACGCAGTATTTT
CASGDWTDTQYF
>TRBV5-1|TRBD1|.|TRBJ1-2
TGCGCCAGCAGCCCCTTAGGGGGCAACTATGGCTACACCTTC
CASSPLGGNYGYTF
>TRBV28|TRBD1|.|TRBJ1-6
TGTGCCAGCAGTTTAAGGACAGGGGGGGGTTCACCCCTCCACTTT
CASSLRTGGGSPLHF
>TRBV2|.|.|TRBJ2-5
TGTGCCAGCAACCGGGACGGGGAGTGGGAGACCCAGTACTTC
CASNRDGEWETQYF
>TRBV5-1|.|.|TRBJ2-5
TGCGCCAGCAGCTTGCCTTCTCAAGAGACCCAGTACTTC
CASSLPSQETQYF
>TRBV5-1|.|.|TRBJ2-7
TGCGCCAGCAGCTTATCGGACCAGGCCTACGAGCAGTACTTC
CASSLSDQAYEQYF
>TRBV12-3/TRBV12-4|TRBD1|.|TRBJ1-4
TGTGCCAGCAGTATGGACAGGGCCGGAAAACTGTTTTTT
CASSMDRAGKLFF
>TRBV6-5|.|.|TRBJ1-4
TGTGCCAGCAGTTACTCGACAGGTGGAAAACTGTTTTTT
CASSYSTGGKLFF
>TRBV6-1|.|.|TRBJ2-1
TGTGCCAGCACCGAGTGGGGGACGGCCTCCAATGAGCAGTTCTTC
CASTEWGTASNEQFF
>TRBV6-2/TRBV6-3|.|.|TRBJ2-1
TGTGCCAGCAGGAACCTTAACTCCGACAAAGAGCAGTTCTTC
CASRNLNSDKEQFF
>TRBV5-1|TRBD1|.|TRBJ2-7
TGCGCCAGCAGCACAGGCCGGGACAGATACCCCTACGAGCAGTACTTC
CASSTGRDRYPYEQYF
>TRBV12-3/TRBV12-4|.|.|TRBJ1-5
TGTGCCAGCAGTGACCGGGCCTCGCCCCAGCATTTT
CASSDRASPQHF
>TRBV20-1|.|.|TRBJ2-1
TGCAGTGCTAGTTTGTCGATATCCTACAATGAGCAGTTCTTC
CSASLSISYNEQFF
>TRBV28|.|few|TRBJ1-5
TGTGCCAGCAAAGAGGACCGGGGCGGCGTCGGCAATCAGCCCCAGCATTTT
CASKEDRGGVGNQPQHF
>TRBV27|TRBD1|.|TRBJ1-5
TGTGCCAGCAGTTTATCGCGGGGGAACAGGGGCACGCCCCAGCATTTT
CASSLSRGNRGTPQHF
>TRBV6-4|.|.|TRBJ2-1
TGTGCCAGCAGTGTCGCGGACAACAATGAGCAGTTCTTC
CASSVADNNEQFF
>TRBV30|.|few|TRBJ1-3
TGTGCCTTTGAGCCCAAAAACTCTGGAAACACCATATATTTT
CAFEPKNSGNTIYF
>TRBV4-1|.|.|TRBJ2-2
TGCGCCAGCAGCCCACCCCCGGGGGATGGGACCGGGGAGCTGTTTTTT
CASSPPPGDGTGELFF
>TRBV6-2/TRBV6-3|.|few|TRBJ1-2
TGTGCCAGCAGTTCCTCCAGGGGTGGCTACACCTTC
CASSSSRGGYTF
>TRBV5-1|TRBD2|.|TRBJ2-3
TGCGCCAGCAGCTCCTACAGGACTAGCGGGGTCAGCACAGATACGCAGTATTTT
CASSSYRTSGVSTDTQYF
>TRBV12-3/TRBV12-4|.|few|TRBJ2-7
TGTGCCAGCAGTTGGGCAAGGGGGGACGAGCAGTACTTC
CASSWARGDEQYF
>TRBV5-6|.|.|TRBJ2-5
TGTGCCAGCAGCTTTTATGGTCTACACCAAGAGACCCAGTACTTC
CASSFYGLHQETQYF
>TRBV11-2|.|.|TRBJ2-7
TGTGCCAGCAGCTTAGATATGGGGACCCGCGGGGAGCAGTACTTC
CASSLDMGTRGEQYF
>TRBV12-3/TRBV12-4|TRBD2|few|TRBJ2-5
TGTGCCAGTTCCGTATGGCGGGAGGGCCAAGAGACCCAGTACTTC
CASSVWREGQETQYF
>TRBV5-5|.|.|TRBJ1-1
TGTGCCAGCAGCGAGGAGGGGGGTATCACTGAAGCTTTCTTT
CASSEEGGITEAFF
>TRBV18|TRBD1|.|TRBJ1-2
TGTGCCAGCTCACCACTGGTTGACAGGGAAGACGGCTACACCTTC
CASSPLVDREDGYTF
>TRBV6-5|.|few|TRBJ2-3
TGTGCCAGCAGTTACTCTCTAGGAACAGATACGCAGTATTTT
CASSYSLGTDTQYF
>TRBV6-1|.|.|TRBJ1-1
TGTGCCAGCAGTGACCCGGGACTGACGAACACTGAAGCTTTCTTT
CASSDPGLTNTEAFF
>TRBV28|.|.|TRBJ1-2
TGTGCCAGCAGTTCGCCGGATAACTATGGCTACACCTTC
CASSSPDNYGYTF
>TRBV2|.|few|TRBJ2-2
TGTGCCAGCAGTGAACGGACTGTCAACACCGGGGAGCTGTTTTTT
CASSERTVNTGELFF